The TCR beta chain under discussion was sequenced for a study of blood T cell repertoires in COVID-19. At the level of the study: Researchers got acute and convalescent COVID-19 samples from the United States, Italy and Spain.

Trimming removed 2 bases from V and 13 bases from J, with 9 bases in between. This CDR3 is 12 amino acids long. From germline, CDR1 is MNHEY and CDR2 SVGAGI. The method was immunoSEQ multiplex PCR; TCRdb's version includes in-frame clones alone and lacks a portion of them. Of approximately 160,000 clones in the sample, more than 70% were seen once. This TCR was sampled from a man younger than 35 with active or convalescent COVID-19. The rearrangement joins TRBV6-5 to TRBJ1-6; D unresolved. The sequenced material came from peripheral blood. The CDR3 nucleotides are TGTGCCAGCAGTTACAGGACTGCGCCCCTCCACTTT. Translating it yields CASSYRTAPLHF.